The next 27 T cell receptor beta chains were all read from a single sample in a study of T cells after yellow fever vaccination. TCRdb called the 5' RACE reads again in MiXCR, with one record for every CDR3 protein. The repertoire consists of 130,000 or so distinct CDR3 sequences, with roughly 15% occurring once and the leading ten covering roughly 45%. This specimen consisted of CD8+ T cells sorted from PBMCs, obtained 5 days after the yellow fever booster vaccination. These receptors all stem from a young man who received the YFV17D yellow fever vaccine.

The chain is built from TRBV12-3 or TRBV12-4 and TRBJ2-3; D gene ambiguous. With 6 bases removed from V and 4 bases from J, the gap between germline ends came to 11 bases. The CDR3 loop spans 13 amino acids. The CDR3 here is CASSNPASDTQYF. CDR3 bases: TGTGCCAGCAGCAATCCGGCCTCAGATACGCAGTATTTT.

The chain is built from TRBV7-2 and TRBJ2-7; D might be TRBD2 (7 bases). V gave up 5 bases and J gave up 11 bases, with 25 bases separating them. Germline CDR1 and CDR2: SGHTA and FQGNSA. This CDR3 has 15 residues. CDR3 sequence reads: CASSTLGGGRGVKYV. The CDR3 DNA follows: TGTGCCAGCAGCACTCTAGGGGGGGGCAGGGGCGTGAAGTACGTC.

This clonotype was observed a handful of times. V gene TRBV13 combines with J gene TRBJ2-3; D remains ambiguous. V was pared by 5 bases and J by 0 bases, with 15 bases between. Germline lookup yields CDR1 PRHDT and CDR2 FYEKMQ (reference sequence). The CDR3 consists of 16 residues. CDR3 nucleotide sequence: TGTGCCAGCAGCAAGGTACATGCATCTAGCACAGATACGCAGTATTTT. As protein: CASSKVHASSTDTQYF.

This clonotype was seen a few times. The V call is TRBV12-3 or TRBV12-4, the J call TRBJ1-1; 9 nucleotides align to TRBD1. V shed 6 bases, J shed 0 bases, and the junction held 8 bases outside the gene matches. CDR3 length equals 16 residues. Written as DNA, the CDR3 is TGTGCCAGCAGGGAAGGGACAGGGCTCATGAACACTGAAGCTTTCTTT. Protein: CASREGTGLMNTEAFF.

This clonotype has just a few counts. This rearrangement joins TRBV12-3 or TRBV12-4 to TRBJ1-5, with D perhaps TRBD1 (6 bases). V shed 2 bases and J shed 2 bases, with 10 bases lying between them. The CDR3 runs to 15 residues. CDR3 in amino acids: CASSLTGGRNQPQHF. The CDR3 DNA sequence: TGTGCCAGCAGTTTAACTGGGGGCCGCAATCAGCCCCAGCATTTT.

A few counts support this clonotype. V gene TRBV5-6 combines with J gene TRBJ2-3; D is uncertain. The V gene's germline CDR1 is SGHDT and CDR2 YYEEEE. V shed 3 bases and J shed 6 bases, with 8 bases lying between them. This CDR3 contains 12 residues. The CDR3 reads CASSSTDDTQYF. CDR3 coding DNA: TGTGCCAGCAGCTCGACGGATGATACGCAGTATTTT. The variable domain in full, completed from reference TRBV5-6 and TRBJ2-3, reads DAGVTQSPTHLIKTRGQQVTLRCSPKSGHDTVSWYQQALGQGPQFIFQYYEEEERQRGNFPDRFSGHQFPNYSSELNVNALLLGDSALYLCASSSTDDTQYFGPGTRLTVL.

Only a few counts were recorded for this clonotype. The chain is built from TRBV27 and TRBJ2-3, with D unclear. V dropped 2 bases and J dropped 6 bases, with 12 bases sitting between them. Germline V gene lookup returns CDR1 MNHEY and CDR2 SMNVEV (reference sequence). The CDR3 has 14 residues. The CDR3 region is CASSLDTALDTQYF. As DNA, the CDR3 is TGTGCCAGCAGTTTAGATACAGCGTTGGATACGCAGTATTTT.

This clonotype occurred a few times. The chain is built from TRBV6-6 and TRBJ2-2; D perhaps matches TRBD1 (5 bases). Trimming removed 0 bases from V and 7 bases from J, with 15 bases in between. The V gene's germline CDR1 is MNHNY and CDR2 SVGAGI (reference sequence). The CDR3 totals 16 residues. The CDR3 loop reads CASSYSIRASGGELFF. The DNA of the CDR3 is TGTGCCAGCAGTTACTCGATCAGGGCGTCCGGCGGGGAGCTGTTTTTT.

This clonotype was counted a few times. The V call is TRBV5-1, the J call TRBJ2-3; TRBD2 agrees at 7 bases. After removal of 3 bases from V and 5 bases from J, the junction contained 3 bases not matched to a gene. The germline V gene has CDR1 SGHRS and CDR2 YFSETQ. The CDR3 has 13 residues. The CDR3 DNA reads TGCGCCAGCAGCTGGCGGGGGATAGATACGCAGTATTTT. As protein: CASSWRGIDTQYF.

In this sample, this clonotype turned up a few times. The chain combines TRBV7-8 with TRBJ2-1; the match to TRBD1 covers 8 bases. V was clipped by 3 bases and J by 5 bases; unmatched bases: 3. The CDR3 contains 14 residues. The germline V gene has CDR1 SGHVS and CDR2 FQNEAQ. CDR3 coding DNA: TGTGCCAGCAGCTTCACAGGGGGAAACAATGAGCAGTTCTTC. Its translation is CASSFTGGNNEQFF.

This chain connects TRBV4-1 to TRBJ2-7; TRBD1 agrees at 9 bases. The germline V gene has CDR1 MGHRA and CDR2 YSYEKL. The CDR3 has 17 residues. With V trimmed by 0 bases and J by 4 bases, 10 bases remained unmatched. CDR3 in DNA: TGCGCCAGCAGCCAAGATCGGATCGGGACAGGGAATTACGAGCAGTACTTC. It is translated as CASSQDRIGTGNYEQYF.

The rearrangement uses TRBV7-9 and TRBJ2-4, with 11 bases matching TRBD2. The trim removed 5 bases at V and 8 bases at J, leaving 11 bases unmatched. Germline CDR1 reads SEHNR; CDR2 reads FQNEAQ (reference sequence). The CDR3 length is 16 residues. In DNA form, the CDR3 reads TGTGCCAGCAGCCCTGCGGGACTAGCGGTTGTAGACATTCAGTACTTC. Translating gives CASSPAGLAVVDIQYF. The variable domain in full, completed from reference TRBV7-9 and TRBJ2-4, reads DTGVSQNPRHKITKRGQNVTFRCDPISEHNRLYWYRQTLGQGPEFLTYFQNEAQLEKSRLLSDRFSAERPKGSFSTLEIQRTEQGDSAMYLCASSPAGLAVVDIQYFGAGTRLSVL.

V and J are TRBV27 and TRBJ2-6, with D unresolved. From germline, CDR1 is MNHEY and CDR2 SMNVEV (reference sequence). The CDR3 covers 15 residues. Trimming pared 7 bases from V and 4 bases from J, leaving 14 bases between. This CDR3 is CASTLTVGGANVLTF. In DNA, the CDR3 is TGTGCCAGCACCCTTACCGTGGGGGGGGCCAACGTCCTGACTTTC.

The rearrangement joins TRBV4-1 to TRBJ1-1; D unresolved. Per germline, CDR1 MGHRA and CDR2 YSYEKL. The CDR3 has 13 residues. V was cut by 6 bases and J by 1 base, with 9 bases left in between. CDR3 nucleotide sequence: TGCGCCAGCAGGCAGACACCGAACACTGAAGCTTTCTTT. Encoded protein: CASRQTPNTEAFF.

The chain uses TRBV25-1 and TRBJ2-2; 8 nucleotides line up with TRBD2. V dropped 5 bases and J dropped 4; count of bases not matched to a gene: 6. CDR1 and CDR2 (germline): MGHDK, SYGVNS. CDR3 size: 15 residues. CDR3 loop: CASSTSGTSTGELFF. The CDR3 DNA sequence: TGTGCCAGCAGTACTAGCGGAACCTCCACCGGGGAGCTGTTTTTT.

This chain connects TRBV4-1 to TRBJ2-1; 7 nucleotides match TRBD2. The germline V gene has CDR1 MGHRA and CDR2 YSYEKL. The J segment lost 8 bases and the V segment lost 8 bases, leaving 6 bases of the junction unmatched. CDR3 length: 12 residues. Here the CDR3 DNA reads TGCGCCAGCTCCGGGAGGACTGATGAGCAGTTCTTC. This encodes CASSGRTDEQFF.

This clonotype has only a few counts. The chain uses TRBV4-3 and TRBJ2-6; 7 nucleotides match TRBD1. Germline assignment: CDR1 LGHNA and CDR2 YSLEER. The CDR3 covers 19 residues. Losses at the gene ends were 4 bases for V and 2 bases for J; bases not matched to a gene: 14. The CDR3 DNA reads TGCGCCAGCAGCCTGACCTCCGGGACAGTTTCGACTGGGGCCAACGTCCTGACTTTC. It codes for CASSLTSGTVSTGANVLTF.

This chain uses TRBV2 with TRBJ1-3; tentative D call: TRBD1 (6 bases). V was clipped by 8 bases and J by 2 bases, with 10 bases between them. Germline V gene sequence: CDR1 SNHLY, CDR2 FYNNEI. The CDR3 loop spans 13 amino acids. The CDR3 reads CASWRGTGNTIYF. CDR3 nucleotides: TGTGCCAGCTGGAGGGGGACTGGAAACACCATATATTTT.

The chain combines TRBV6-6 with TRBJ1-1; 9 bases agree with TRBD1. The germline V gene has CDR1 MNHNY and CDR2 SVGAGI (reference sequence). Trimming cost V 2 bases and J 4 bases; bases outside gene matches: 5. There are 15 residues in the CDR3. Written as DNA, the CDR3 is TGTGCCAGCAGTTACCAAACGACAGGGGGCACTGAAGCTTTCTTT. It is translated as CASSYQTTGGTEAFF.

Note on this clonotype: At one of its ends the junction is not consistent with the germline gene, which may arise from a read error. The chain carries TRBV6-2 or TRBV6-3 and TRBJ1-2, with D possibly matching TRBD1 (6 bases). The germline V gene has CDR1 MNHEY and CDR2 SVGEGT. The CDR3 is 16 amino acids. CDR3: CASSLLLGDTLYGFTF. The CDR3 DNA is TGTGCCAGCAGTCTCCTCCTAGGGGACACACTCTATGGCTTCACCTTC.

The V call is TRBV7-9, the J call TRBJ2-7; the D is unclear. Deletions cut 4 bases from V and 4 bases from J, with 17 bases between. This CDR3 is built from 15 residues. CDR1 and CDR2 from the germline V gene are SEHNR and FQNEAQ (reference sequence). The CDR3 reads CASSSLGKGLYEQYV. The CDR3 nucleotides read TGTGCCAGCAGCTCGCTCGGAAAAGGGTTGTACGAGCAGTACGTC.

The V and J genes are TRBV2 and TRBJ2-2, with 7 bases lining up with TRBD1. CDR3 size: 13 residues. With 6 bases clipped from V and 3 bases from J, the junction kept 1 base outside the gene matches. Germline CDR1 is SNHLY and CDR2 is FYNNEI. CDR3 sequence reads: CASRDRYTGELFF. In DNA, the CDR3 is TGTGCCAGCAGGGACAGGTACACCGGGGAGCTGTTTTTT. Looking up the rest from reference TRBV2 and TRBJ2-2 gives the full variable domain: EPEVTQTPSHQVTQMGQEVILRCVPISNHLYFYWYRQILGQKVEFLVSFYNNEISEKSEIFDDQFSVERPDGSNFTLKIRSTKLEDSAMYFCASRDRYTGELFFGEGSRLTVL.

This clonotype was counted a few times. This rearrangement joins TRBV5-5 to TRBJ2-3, with D tentatively TRBD2 (6 bases). The germline V and J ends were trimmed by 1 base and 3 bases, with 18 bases remaining between them. Germline lookup yields CDR1 SGHKS and CDR2 YYEKEE (reference sequence). CDR3 length: 17 amino acids. CDR3 DNA: TGTGCCAGCAGCTTGATGTCGGTAGGGAGGAGGACAGATACGCAGTATTTT. Translated, it gives CASSLMSVGRRTDTQYF.

This clonotype was counted a few times. The genes are TRBV5-1 and TRBJ2-2; 8 bases are shared with TRBD1. Germline CDR1 reads SGHRS; CDR2 reads YFSETQ. Germline trimming cut 5 bases from V and 1 base from J; bases unmatched to any gene: 16. The length of the CDR3 is 19 residues. CDR3 amino acids: CASSPVIGTGDLNTGELFF. The CDR3 DNA is TGCGCCAGCAGTCCGGTAATCGGGACAGGCGACTTGAACACCGGGGAGCTGTTTTTT.

The table lists this clonotype with a few counts. This sequence joins TRBV4-1 and TRBJ1-2; D is uncertain. The CDR3 is made up of 14 amino acids. V was clipped by 2 bases and J by 4 bases, with 11 bases between them. Germline V CDR1 and CDR2: MGHRA, YSYEKL. CDR3 sequence reads: CASSQPTAAYGYTF. In DNA, the CDR3 is TGCGCCAGCAGCCAACCTACAGCGGCCTATGGCTACACCTTC.

This clonotype was detected ten times or more. This chain joins TRBV7-6 and TRBJ2-3; D is unresolved. V was clipped by 1 base and J by 4 bases, with 6 bases between them. The CDR3 is made up of 13 amino acids. Germline V gene data show CDR1 as SGHVS and CDR2 as FNYEAQ. The CDR3 nucleotides read TGTGCCAGCAGCTTAGATCGGTCAGATACGCAGTATTTT. Protein product: CASSLDRSDTQYF.

This clonotype was observed at least ten times. The V call is TRBV6-2 or TRBV6-3, the J call TRBJ2-5; possibly TRBD1 for D (6 bases). The germline V gene encodes CDR1 MNHEY and CDR2 SVGEGT. Trimming stripped 5 bases from V and 3 bases from J, with 10 bases between. The CDR3 has 13 amino acids. Here the CDR3 reads CASSPAGEETQYF. Written as DNA, the CDR3 is TGTGCCAGCAGTCCCGCAGGGGAAGAGACCCAGTACTTC.